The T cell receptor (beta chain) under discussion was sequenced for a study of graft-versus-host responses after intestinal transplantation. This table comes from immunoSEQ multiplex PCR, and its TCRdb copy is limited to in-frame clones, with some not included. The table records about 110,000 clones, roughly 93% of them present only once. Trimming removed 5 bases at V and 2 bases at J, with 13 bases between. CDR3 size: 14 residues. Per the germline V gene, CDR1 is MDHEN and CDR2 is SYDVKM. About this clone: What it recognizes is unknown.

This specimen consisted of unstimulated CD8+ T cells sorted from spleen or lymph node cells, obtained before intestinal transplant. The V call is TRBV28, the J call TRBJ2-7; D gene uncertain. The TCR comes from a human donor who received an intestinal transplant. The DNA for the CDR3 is TGTGCCAGCAGTCCTCAGGACGGAACCTACGAGCAGTACTTC. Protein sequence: CASSPQDGTYEQYF.